The rows below give T cell receptor beta chains drawn from one sample of a study of T cells after yellow fever vaccination. TCRdb re-called the 5' RACE reads with MiXCR, one entry per CDR3 protein. The table has about 320,000 distinct CDR3 sequences, about 11% seen once; the top ten hold about 3.3%. Sequenced here: CD4+ T cells sorted from PBMCs, sampled 45 days after the yellow fever booster vaccination. These receptors were obtained from a man younger than 35 who received the YFV17D yellow fever vaccine. The CDR3 runs from the conserved cysteine through the conserved F or W.

cdr3_aa	v_call	j_call
CARSLEVFTEAFF	TRBV5-3	TRBJ1-1
CASRLQGPYEQYF	TRBV5-6	TRBJ2-7
CASSPSVKYSGNTIYF	TRBV7-9	TRBJ1-3
CASHRGAGANVLTF	TRBV6-5	TRBJ2-6
CASSLGLEAGELFF	TRBV5-1	TRBJ2-2
CAISGPSSGLSTDTQYF	TRBV10-3	TRBJ2-3
CASSSSGRLNTEAFF	TRBV6-5	TRBJ1-1
CASSLTSGTGGNNEQFF	TRBV7-3	TRBJ2-1
CASRVPGTINTGELFF	TRBV2	TRBJ2-2
CSARGGAEDEQFF	TRBV20-1	TRBJ2-1
CASSLYGRSNQPQHF	TRBV5-6	TRBJ1-5